A selection of T cell receptor beta chains follows, all from one sample in a study of blood T cell repertoires in COVID-19. Data came from immunoSEQ multiplex PCR; TCRdb stores just in-frame clones and leaves some out. The sample has roughly 67,000 clones, approximately 81% seen once. The specimen sequenced was peripheral blood. All receptors derive from a man in his forties or fifties with active COVID-19. The CDR3 runs from the conserved cysteine through the conserved F or W. The D gene is left open where the match is weak. The size of a clone is reported for some rows only, either as once, few or many, or as a class for expanded clones.

j_call	clone_size	d_call	v_call	cdr3_nt	cdr3_aa
TRBJ1-6	.	.	TRBV11-3	TGTGCCAGCAGCTACTCCCGAATTTCACCCCTCCACTTT	CASSYSRISPLHF
TRBJ1-5	.	TRBD1	TRBV20-1	TGCAGTGCTAGTGACAGGGGGAAACAGCCCCAGCATTTT	CSASDRGKQPQHF
TRBJ1-2	once	.	TRBV5-1	TGCGCCAGCAGCTTGGGAGCGGAACGTGGCTACGCCTTC	CASSLGAERGYAF
TRBJ2-5	.	TRBD1	TRBV5-1	TGCGCCAGCAGCTTTCAAACAGGGGGAGAGACCCAGTACTTC	CASSFQTGGETQYF
TRBJ2-2	few	TRBD1	TRBV18	TGTGCCAGCTCACCCGCGACAGGGGGCACCGGGGAGCTGTTTTTT	CASSPATGGTGELFF
TRBJ2-7	.	.	TRBV6-5	TGTGCCAGCAGTTACTCGAGGTCGGCCGAGCAGTACTTC	CASSYSRSAEQYF
TRBJ1-5	.	TRBD1	TRBV19	TGTGCCAGTAGTTCCCCGCTCCCGGACAGGTTCGATCAGCCCCAGCATTTT	CASSSPLPDRFDQPQHF
TRBJ2-1	.	TRBD2	TRBV7-2	TGTGCCTCGGCGGGGGGAACGTACAATGAGCAGTTCTTC	CASAGGTYNEQFF
TRBJ2-3	.	TRBD2	TRBV9	TGTGCCAGCAGCGTAGGGACTAGCGGGACTGGGGATACGCAGTATTTT	CASSVGTSGTGDTQYF
TRBJ1-1	few	TRBD1	TRBV5-1	TGCGCCAGCAGCTCAACAGGGGGAATGAACACTGAAGCTTTCTTT	CASSSTGGMNTEAFF
TRBJ2-4	.	.	TRBV19	TGTGCCAGTAGTTCCCTTTTGCGGGGATTAGCCAAAAACATTCAGTACTTC	CASSSLLRGLAKNIQYF
TRBJ2-3	.	TRBD2	TRBV6-2/TRBV6-3	TGTGCCAGCAGTGATAGCGGGACTAGCACAGATACGCAGTATTTT	CASSDSGTSTDTQYF
TRBJ2-1	.	TRBD1	TRBV5-6	TGTGCCAGCAGCTTGGTGGGACAGGGATTCAATGAGCAGTTCTTC	CASSLVGQGFNEQFF
TRBJ1-6	.	.	TRBV9	TGTGCCAGCAGCGCGCAGGGGCTACCCTATAATTCACCCCTCCACTTT	CASSAQGLPYNSPLHF
TRBJ1-2	.	.	TRBV3-1/TRBV3-2	TGTGCCAGCAGCCAAGGACAGAACTATGGCTACACCTTC	CASSQGQNYGYTF
TRBJ2-1	.	.	TRBV7-8	TGTGCCAGCAGCTCACAAACAGGGAATGAGCAGTTCTTC	CASSSQTGNEQFF
TRBJ2-5	.	.	TRBV7-2	TGTGCCAGCAGCGGCCACAGGGATGGGACCCAGTACTTC	CASSGHRDGTQYF
TRBJ2-1	.	TRBD2	TRBV6-6	TGTGCCAGCAGTCCACTAGCGGGGGAACACTACAATGAGCAGTTCTTC	CASSPLAGEHYNEQFF
TRBJ1-1	.	TRBD1	TRBV29-1	TGCAGCGTCGAAGACAGGGTGCGTACTGAAGCTTTCTTT	CSVEDRVRTEAFF
TRBJ2-7	few	.	TRBV5-1	TGCGCCAGCAGCTCCGACAGTTTCTCCTACGAGCAGTACTTC	CASSSDSFSYEQYF
TRBJ2-1	.	.	TRBV19	TGTGCCAGTAGTATAGGGTGGGAGGTTAGAAATGAGCAGTTCTTC	CASSIGWEVRNEQFF
TRBJ2-5	.	.	TRBV6-5	TGTGCCAGCCTCACCCGGAAAGGGAGCCAAGAGACCCAGTACTTC	CASLTRKGSQETQYF